The rows below give T cell receptor beta chains drawn from one sample of a study of shared clonotypes between healthy human individuals. The data were produced by immunoSEQ multiplex PCR, yet TCRdb's version contains in-frame clones alone and is incomplete. The data contain some 2,400,000 clones, 95% of them singletons. The source material was naive CD4+ T cells sorted from blood. These receptors came from a man between 18 and 35 years old in good health. Each CDR3 is given with its conserved first and last residue. A D gene is named only where the DNA matches it firmly. Clone size is not always given. Where it is, it says once, few, many or a class for expanded clones.

v_gene	abundance	j_gene	d_gene	CDR3nt	CDR3aa
TRBV5-1	NA	TRBJ2-5	TRBD1	TGCGCCAGCAGCTCGGGACAGGGCTTGTACCAAGAGACCCAGTACTTC	CASSSGQGLYQETQYF
TRBV5-4	once	TRBJ2-7	NA	TGTGCCAGCAGCTTGAGTCATCTTGGGAGTAGGGACTCCTACGAGCAGTACTTC	CASSLSHLGSRDSYEQYF
TRBV6-5	NA	TRBJ2-3	TRBD1	TGTGCCAGCTATAACAGGGGGCCGAGTGATACGCAGTATTTT	CASYNRGPSDTQYF
TRBV12-5	NA	TRBJ1-2	NA	TGTGCTAGTGGTTTGGACAGCTCCTATGGCTACACCTTC	CASGLDSSYGYTF
TRBV9	NA	TRBJ2-1	TRBD2	TGTGCCAGCAGCGCAAGCCGGTCTAGCGGGCGGTACAATGAGCAGTTCTTC	CASSASRSSGRYNEQFF
TRBV27	NA	TRBJ2-1	NA	TGTGCCAGCAGTTTAGAACACAATGAGCAGTTCTTC	CASSLEHNEQFF
TRBV12-5	NA	TRBJ2-7	TRBD1	TGTGCTAGTGGATGGACAGGTACCTACGAGCAGTACTTC	CASGWTGTYEQYF
TRBV19	NA	TRBJ1-1	TRBD1	TGTGCCAGTAGTCTTCGACAGGGGGCGCGATTAACGAACACTGAAGCTTTCTTT	CASSLRQGARLTNTEAFF
TRBV4-1	NA	TRBJ2-5	NA	TGCGCCAGCAGCCTGGCGGCCTCTGAGACCCAGTACTTC	CASSLAASETQYF
TRBV6-1	once	TRBJ2-1	NA	TGTGCCAGCAGTGAGACGGAGGGAGCCTACAATGAGCAGTTCTTC	CASSETEGAYNEQFF
TRBV2	NA	TRBJ1-6	NA	TGTGCCAGCAGTGAAATGAGAGGGGCCTCCTATAATTCACCCCTCCACTTT	CASSEMRGASYNSPLHF
TRBV11-2	NA	TRBJ1-2	TRBD1	TGTGCCATCACCCGGCAGGGGGGCTATGGCTACACCTTC	CAITRQGGYGYTF
TRBV5-6	NA	TRBJ2-7	NA	TGTGCCAGCAGCTCTTGGGCGATCACAGGCATCTACGAGCAGTACTTC	CASSSWAITGIYEQYF
TRBV7-2	NA	TRBJ2-5	NA	TGTGCCAGCAGCTTAGAACGGGAAGAGACCCAGTACTTC	CASSLEREETQYF
TRBV7-2	NA	TRBJ1-5	NA	TGTGCCAGCAGCTTAAGCGGACCAGACAGTTATAGCAATCAGCCCCAGCATTTT	CASSLSGPDSYSNQPQHF
TRBV28	NA	TRBJ2-7	NA	TGTGCCAGCAGTTTACTACGGACTATCTACGAGCAGTACTTC	CASSLLRTIYEQYF
TRBV6-5	once	TRBJ1-4	TRBD1	TGTGCCAGCAGGACAGGGACCAAGAGTGAAAAACTGTTTTTT	CASRTGTKSEKLFF
TRBV10-3	NA	TRBJ2-7	NA	TGTGCCATCAGTGTCCCTGCCTCCTACGAGCAGTACTTC	CAISVPASYEQYF
TRBV11-2	NA	TRBJ2-7	TRBD1	TGTGCCAGCAGCTTAGGGGTCCAGGGGGATGAGCAGTACTTC	CASSLGVQGDEQYF
TRBV7-2	NA	TRBJ2-2	NA	TGTGCCAGCAGCTTAGACCTAGATACCGGGGAGCTGTTTTTT	CASSLDLDTGELFF
TRBV5-4	once	TRBJ1-6	TRBD1	TGTGCCAGCAGCCCGGGACAGGCGAATTCACCCCTCCACTTT	CASSPGQANSPLHF
TRBV7-8	NA	TRBJ1-5	NA	TGTGCCAGCAGGCAGACAGGAGGCAATCAGCCCCAGCATTTT	CASRQTGGNQPQHF
TRBV7-9	NA	TRBJ1-1	NA	TGTGCCAGCAGCTCAGGCCCATTCAACACTGAAGCTTTCTTT	CASSSGPFNTEAFF
TRBV7-9	NA	TRBJ1-1	TRBD1	TGTGCCAGCAGCCCTCGACAGGGGGCCGCTTTCTTT	CASSPRQGAAFF
TRBV9	NA	TRBJ1-6	NA	TGTGCCAGCAGCCCTTGGGACGGAACCTATAATTCACCCCTCCACTTT	CASSPWDGTYNSPLHF
TRBV2	NA	TRBJ1-2	NA	TGTGCCAGCGGGGGCCGGCAGGCGGGAGGCTACACCTTC	CASGGRQAGGYTF
TRBV2	NA	TRBJ2-7	NA	TGTGCCAGCAGTGTATCGATCATATCATTCTACGAGCAGTACTTC	CASSVSIISFYEQYF
TRBV30	NA	TRBJ1-5	NA	TGTGCCTGTGAGGGGGGCCACAATCAGCCCCAGCATTTT	CACEGGHNQPQHF
TRBV15	NA	TRBJ1-3	NA	TGTGCCACCAGCAGAGGAGGCAGCTCTGGAAACACCATATATTTT	CATSRGGSSGNTIYF
TRBV30	NA	TRBJ1-4	NA	TGTGCCTGGAGCCGGGGCGAAGAAAAACTGTTTTTT	CAWSRGEEKLFF
TRBV6-5	NA	TRBJ2-1	NA	TGTGCCAGCAGGGACGGAGTGGGCTACAATGAGCAGTTCTTC	CASRDGVGYNEQFF